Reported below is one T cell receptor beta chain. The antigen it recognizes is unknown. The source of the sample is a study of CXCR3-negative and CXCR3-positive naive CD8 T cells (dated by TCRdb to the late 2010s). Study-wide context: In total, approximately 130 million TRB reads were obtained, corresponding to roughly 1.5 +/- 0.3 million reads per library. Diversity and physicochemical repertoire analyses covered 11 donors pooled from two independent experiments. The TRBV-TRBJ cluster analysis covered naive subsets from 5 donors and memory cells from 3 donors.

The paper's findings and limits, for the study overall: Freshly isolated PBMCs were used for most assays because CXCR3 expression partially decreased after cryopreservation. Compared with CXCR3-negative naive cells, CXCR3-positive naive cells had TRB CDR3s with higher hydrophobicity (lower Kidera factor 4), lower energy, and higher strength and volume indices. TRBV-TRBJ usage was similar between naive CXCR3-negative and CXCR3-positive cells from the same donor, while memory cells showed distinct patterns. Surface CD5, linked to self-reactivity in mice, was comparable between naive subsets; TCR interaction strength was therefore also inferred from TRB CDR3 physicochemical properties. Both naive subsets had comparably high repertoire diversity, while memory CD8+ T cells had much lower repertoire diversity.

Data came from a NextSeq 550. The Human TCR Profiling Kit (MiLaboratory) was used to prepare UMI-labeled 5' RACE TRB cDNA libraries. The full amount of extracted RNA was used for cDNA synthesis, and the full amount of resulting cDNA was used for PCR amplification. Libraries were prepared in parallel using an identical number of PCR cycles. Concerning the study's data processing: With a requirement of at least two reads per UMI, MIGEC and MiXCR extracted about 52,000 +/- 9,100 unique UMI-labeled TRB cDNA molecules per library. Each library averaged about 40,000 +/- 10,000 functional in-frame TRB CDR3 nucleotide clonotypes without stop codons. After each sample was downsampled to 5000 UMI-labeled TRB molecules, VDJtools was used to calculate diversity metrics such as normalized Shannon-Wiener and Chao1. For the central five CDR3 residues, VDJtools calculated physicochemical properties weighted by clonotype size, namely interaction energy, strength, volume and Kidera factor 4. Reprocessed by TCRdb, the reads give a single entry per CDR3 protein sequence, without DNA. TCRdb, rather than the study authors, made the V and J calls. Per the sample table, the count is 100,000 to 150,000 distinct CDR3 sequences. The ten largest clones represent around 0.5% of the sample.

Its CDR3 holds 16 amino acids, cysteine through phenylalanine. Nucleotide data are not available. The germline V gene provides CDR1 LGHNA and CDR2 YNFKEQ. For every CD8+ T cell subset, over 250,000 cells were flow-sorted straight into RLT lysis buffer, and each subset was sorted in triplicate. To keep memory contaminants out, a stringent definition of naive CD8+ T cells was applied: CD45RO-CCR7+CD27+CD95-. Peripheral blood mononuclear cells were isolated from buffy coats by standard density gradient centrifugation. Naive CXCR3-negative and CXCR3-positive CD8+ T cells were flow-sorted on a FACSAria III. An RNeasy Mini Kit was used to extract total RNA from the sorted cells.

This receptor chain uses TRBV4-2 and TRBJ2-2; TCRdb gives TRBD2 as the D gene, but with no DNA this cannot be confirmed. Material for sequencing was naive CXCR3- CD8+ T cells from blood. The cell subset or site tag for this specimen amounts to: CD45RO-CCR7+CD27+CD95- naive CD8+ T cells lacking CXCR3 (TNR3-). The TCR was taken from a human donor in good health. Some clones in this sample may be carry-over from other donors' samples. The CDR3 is CASSQDQTGSTGELFF.